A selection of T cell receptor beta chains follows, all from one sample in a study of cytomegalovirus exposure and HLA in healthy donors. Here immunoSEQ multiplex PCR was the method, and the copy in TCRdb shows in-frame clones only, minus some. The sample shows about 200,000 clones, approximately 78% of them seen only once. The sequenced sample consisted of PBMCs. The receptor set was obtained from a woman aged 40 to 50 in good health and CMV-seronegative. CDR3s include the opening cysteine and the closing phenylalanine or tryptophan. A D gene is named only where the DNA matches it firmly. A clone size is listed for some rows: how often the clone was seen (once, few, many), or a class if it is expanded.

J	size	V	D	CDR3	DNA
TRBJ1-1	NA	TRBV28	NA	CASSLTAGNTEAFF	TGTGCCAGCAGTTTAACAGCGGGTAACACTGAAGCTTTCTTT
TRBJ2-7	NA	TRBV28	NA	CASSFLRGRGSYEQYF	TGTGCCAGCAGTTTTTTACGGGGCAGGGGTTCCTACGAGCAGTACTTC
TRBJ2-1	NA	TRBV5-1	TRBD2	CASSKPGLASYNEQFF	TGCGCCAGCAGCAAACCGGGACTAGCGAGTTACAATGAGCAGTTCTTC
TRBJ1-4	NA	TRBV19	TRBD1	CASSIQGALEKLFF	TGTGCCAGTAGTATTCAGGGGGCGCTCGAAAAACTGTTTTTT
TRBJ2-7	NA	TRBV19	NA	CASKTRTVAGVIEQYF	TGTGCCAGTAAGACTCGAACGGTGGCAGGGGTTATCGAGCAGTACTTC
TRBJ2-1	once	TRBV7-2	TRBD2	CASSAGLAGGGKQFF	TGTGCCAGCAGCGCTGGACTAGCGGGAGGGGGAAAGCAGTTCTTC
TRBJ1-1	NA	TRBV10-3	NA	CAISPKGVMNTEAFF	TGTGCCATCAGTCCTAAGGGGGTTATGAACACTGAAGCTTTCTTT
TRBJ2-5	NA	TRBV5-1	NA	CASKVAPGVQETQYF	TGCGCCAGCAAGGTCGCTCCGGGAGTCCAAGAGACCCAGTACTTC
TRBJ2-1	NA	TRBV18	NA	CASSPPAYNEQFF	TGTGCCAGCTCACCACCCGCCTACAATGAGCAGTTCTTC
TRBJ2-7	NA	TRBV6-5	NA	CASSHSGTGNYEQYF	TGTGCCAGCAGTCACTCCGGGACTGGCAACTACGAGCAGTACTTC
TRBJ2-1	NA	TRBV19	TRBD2	CASPTRLAGGLISSNEQFF	TGTGCCAGTCCCACCCGACTAGCGGGAGGGTTGATATCAAGCAATGAGCAGTTCTTC
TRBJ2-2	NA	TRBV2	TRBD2	CASRIAGANTGELFF	TGTGCCAGCAGAATAGCGGGAGCGAACACCGGGGAGCTGTTTTTT
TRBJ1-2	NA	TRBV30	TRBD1	CAWSVGTGPVYGYTF	TGTGCCTGGAGTGTTGGGACAGGGCCGGTCTATGGCTACACCTTC
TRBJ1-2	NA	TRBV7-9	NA	CASSLVPLGGSIYGYTF	TGTGCCAGCAGCTTAGTGCCATTGGGGGGATCAATCTATGGCTACACCTTC
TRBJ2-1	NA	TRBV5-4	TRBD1	CASSPYRGENEQFF	TGTGCCAGCAGCCCTTACAGGGGCGAGAATGAGCAGTTCTTC
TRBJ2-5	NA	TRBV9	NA	CASSPRTTQETQYF	TGTGCCAGCAGCCCCCGGACTACTCAAGAGACCCAGTACTTC
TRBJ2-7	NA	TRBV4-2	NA	CASSQDIGRKQYF	TGTGCCAGCAGCCAAGATATAGGGAGAAAGCAGTACTTC
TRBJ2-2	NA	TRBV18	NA	CASSRELELFF	TGTGCCAGCTCACGGGAGCTGGAGCTGTTTTTT
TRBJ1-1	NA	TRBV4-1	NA	CASREVGLNTEAFF	TGCGCCAGCAGGGAGGTGGGGTTGAACACTGAAGCTTTCTTT
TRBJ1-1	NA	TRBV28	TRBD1	CASTWGQPNTEAFF	TGTGCCAGCACCTGGGGACAGCCGAACACTGAAGCTTTCTTT
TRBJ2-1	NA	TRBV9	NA	CASSVGERSQYGNEQFF	TGTGCCAGCAGCGTAGGAGAGAGGTCCCAATACGGCAATGAGCAGTTCTTC
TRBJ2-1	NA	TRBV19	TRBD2	CASSIGLAGGPKHNEQFF	TGTGCCAGTAGTATAGGACTAGCGGGAGGGCCAAAGCACAATGAGCAGTTCTTC
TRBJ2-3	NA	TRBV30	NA	CAWRPLWPQGTDTQYF	TGTGCCTGGAGACCTCTGTGGCCACAAGGCACAGATACGCAGTATTTT
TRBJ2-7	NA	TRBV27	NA	CASSEIQAWEQYF	TGTGCCAGCAGTGAAATACAGGCCTGGGAGCAGTACTTC
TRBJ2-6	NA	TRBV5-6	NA	CASSLSTIGGLGANVLTF	TGTGCCAGCAGCTTATCCACCATCGGGGGGCTTGGGGCCAACGTCCTGACTTTC
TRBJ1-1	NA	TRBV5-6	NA	CASRESIGDTEAFF	TGTGCCAGCAGGGAATCCATAGGGGACACTGAAGCTTTCTTT
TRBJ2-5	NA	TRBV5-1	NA	CASSLRGYQETQYF	TGCGCCAGCAGCTTGCGGGGGTACCAAGAGACCCAGTACTTC
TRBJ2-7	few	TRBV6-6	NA	CASRTGSSNEQYF	TGTGCCAGCAGAACAGGGTCTTCCAACGAGCAGTACTTC
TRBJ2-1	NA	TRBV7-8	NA	CASSLDRDTSYNEQFF	TGTGCCAGCAGCTTAGACAGGGACACGAGCTACAATGAGCAGTTCTTC
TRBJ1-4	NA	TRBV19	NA	CASSSGLTNEKLFF	TGTGCCAGTAGTAGTGGACTCACTAATGAAAAACTGTTTTTT
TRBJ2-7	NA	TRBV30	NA	CAWSVLSRALSYEQYF	TGTGCCTGGAGTGTATTGAGCAGGGCCCTCTCGTACGAGCAGTACTTC